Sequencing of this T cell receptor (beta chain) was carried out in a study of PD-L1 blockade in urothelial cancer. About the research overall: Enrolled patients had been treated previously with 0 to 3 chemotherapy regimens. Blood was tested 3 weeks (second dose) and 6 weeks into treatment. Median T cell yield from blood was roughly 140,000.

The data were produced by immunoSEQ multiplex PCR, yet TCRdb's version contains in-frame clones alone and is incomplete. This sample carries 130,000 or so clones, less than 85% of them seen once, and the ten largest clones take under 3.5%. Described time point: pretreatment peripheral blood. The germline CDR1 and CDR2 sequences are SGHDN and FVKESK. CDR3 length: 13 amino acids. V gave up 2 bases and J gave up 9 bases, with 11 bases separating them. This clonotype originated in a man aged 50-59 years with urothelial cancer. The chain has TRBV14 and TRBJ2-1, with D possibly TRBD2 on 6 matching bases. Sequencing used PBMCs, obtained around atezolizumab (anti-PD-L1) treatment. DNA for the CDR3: TGTGCCAGCAGCCAAAGACTAGTTTCTGAGCAGTTCTTC. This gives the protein CASSQRLVSEQFF.